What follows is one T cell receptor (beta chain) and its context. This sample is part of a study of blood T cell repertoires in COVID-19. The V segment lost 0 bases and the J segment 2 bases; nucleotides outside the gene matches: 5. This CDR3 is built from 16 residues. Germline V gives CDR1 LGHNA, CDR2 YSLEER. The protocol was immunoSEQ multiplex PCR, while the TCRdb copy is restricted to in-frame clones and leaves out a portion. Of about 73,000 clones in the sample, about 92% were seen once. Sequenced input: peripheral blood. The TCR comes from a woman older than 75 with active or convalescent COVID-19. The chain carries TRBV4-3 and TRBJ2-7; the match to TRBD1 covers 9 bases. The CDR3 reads CASSQDSGTGTYEQYF. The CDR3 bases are TGCGCCAGCAGCCAAGACTCCGGGACAGGGACCTACGAGCAGTACTTC.